These T cell receptor beta chains were read from a single sample in a study of glioma-infiltrating T cells after dendritic cell vaccination. The repertoire was sequenced with immunoSEQ multiplex PCR; TCRdb's copy has only in-frame clones and lacks some. The sample records about 64,000 clones, about 81% being singletons. The material sequenced was blood, taken before dendritic cell vaccination. Every receptor here comes from a human donor with glioblastoma. The conserved cysteine and the conserved F or W are not part of the CDR3 here.

ATSRDEAATNEKLF,TRBV15,TRBJ1-4,14
ASSLAGLRDTQY,TRBV7-2,TRBJ2-3,12
ASSLGSGSGELF,TRBV28,TRBJ2-2,12
ASSDGANSPLH,TRBV6-4,TRBJ1-6,11
ASSLALNSDGYT,TRBV7-2,TRBJ1-2,12
ASSLRGGSGNTIY,TRBV13,TRBJ1-3,13
ASSQGAGGYT,TRBV5-8,TRBJ1-2,10
AIRPFSTDTQY,TRBV10-3,TRBJ2-3,11
AWKQGYGYT,TRBV30,TRBJ1-2,9
ASSLKFSGGAGTDTQY,TRBV7-8,TRBJ2-3,16
ASSLTGELF,TRBV25-1,TRBJ2-2,9
ASTWTGYEQY,TRBV7-9,TRBJ2-7,10
AWTVGTGVLNIQY,TRBV30,TRBJ2-4,13
ASSSPSDEQF,TRBV19,TRBJ2-1,10
ASSSLGTGGSETQY,TRBV5-4,TRBJ2-5,14
ASSLGAGVRGYT,TRBV5-1,TRBJ1-2,12
ASSQDRLAGGLGRDTQY,TRBV4-1,TRBJ2-3,17
ASCLQRTRRGINQPQH,TRBV6-9,TRBJ1-5,16
ASSEEGLASGELF,TRBV11-3,TRBJ2-2,13
ASSLSLAGGETQY,TRBV13,TRBJ2-5,13
ASRDQRGSTDTQY,TRBV5-4,TRBJ2-3,13
ASIPRGLLTNYEQF,TRBV2,TRBJ2-1,14